This T cell receptor (beta chain) was sequenced during a study of Ad26.COV2.S vaccination and SARS-CoV-2 variants. General study results and limits: From the TCR breadth and depth analyses, total T cell responses may have been underestimated. Vaccinees and placebo recipients showed similar non-spike TCR breadth.

Trimming removed 0 bases from V and 3 bases from J, with 11 bases in between. The CDR3 runs to 15 residues. The germline gives CDR1 LNHDA, CDR2 SQIVND (reference sequence). Remarks on this clone: No antigen is known for it.

Treatment indicated: around 19 received Ad26.COV2.S at low or high dose, single or two shots; about 5 received placebo; per-sample allocation not given. After the first vaccine or placebo injection, samples were drawn on day 63. This vaccine is an Ad26 vector that expresses the Wuhan-strain SARS-CoV-2 spike. Profiling relied on immunoSEQ multiplex PCR, and the TCRdb table lists in-frame clones only, not all of them. Of around 420,000 clones in the sample, approximately 87% were seen once. This sequence originates from a person between 18 and 65 years old who received the Ad26.COV2.S COVID-19 vaccine or a placebo. Material: peripheral blood, obtained in a trial of Ad26.COV2.S vaccine versus placebo. The rearrangement joins TRBV19 to TRBJ1-1; D unresolved. In DNA, the CDR3 is TGTGCCAGTAGTATAGATCCTAAGACTTACACTGAAGCTTTCTTT. Residues: CASSIDPKTYTEAFF.